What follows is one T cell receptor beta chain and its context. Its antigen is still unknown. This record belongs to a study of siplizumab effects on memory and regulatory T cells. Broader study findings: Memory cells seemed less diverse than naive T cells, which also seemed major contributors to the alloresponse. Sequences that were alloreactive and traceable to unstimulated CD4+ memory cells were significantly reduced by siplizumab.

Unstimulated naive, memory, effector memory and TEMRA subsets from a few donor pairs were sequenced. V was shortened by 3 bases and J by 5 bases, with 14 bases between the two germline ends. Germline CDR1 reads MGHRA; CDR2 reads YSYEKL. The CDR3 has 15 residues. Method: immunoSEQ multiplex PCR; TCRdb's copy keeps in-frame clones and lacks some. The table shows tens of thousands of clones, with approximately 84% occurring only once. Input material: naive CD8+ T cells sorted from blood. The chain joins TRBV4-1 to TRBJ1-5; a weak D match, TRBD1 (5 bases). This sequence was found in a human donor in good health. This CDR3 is CASSQTIGQDQPQHF. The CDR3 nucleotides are TGCGCCAGCAGCCAGACCATAGGACAAGATCAGCCCCAGCATTTT.